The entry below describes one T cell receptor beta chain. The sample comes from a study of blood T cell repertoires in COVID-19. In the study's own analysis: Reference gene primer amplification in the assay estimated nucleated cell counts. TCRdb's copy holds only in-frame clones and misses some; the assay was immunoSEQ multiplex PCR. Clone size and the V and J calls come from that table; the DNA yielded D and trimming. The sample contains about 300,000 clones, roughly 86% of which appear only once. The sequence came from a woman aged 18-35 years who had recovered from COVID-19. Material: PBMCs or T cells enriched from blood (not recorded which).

CDR3 bases: TGTGCCAGCAGCCCATGGCCCTCTAGCAATGAGCAGTTCTTC. Translated: CASSPWPSSNEQFF. V and J are TRBV28 and TRBJ2-1, with D unresolved. Germline V CDR1 and CDR2: MDHEN, SYDVKM. Between the trimmed V and J ends, which lost 6 bases and 6 bases, there was a span of 15 bases. The length of the CDR3 is 14 residues.